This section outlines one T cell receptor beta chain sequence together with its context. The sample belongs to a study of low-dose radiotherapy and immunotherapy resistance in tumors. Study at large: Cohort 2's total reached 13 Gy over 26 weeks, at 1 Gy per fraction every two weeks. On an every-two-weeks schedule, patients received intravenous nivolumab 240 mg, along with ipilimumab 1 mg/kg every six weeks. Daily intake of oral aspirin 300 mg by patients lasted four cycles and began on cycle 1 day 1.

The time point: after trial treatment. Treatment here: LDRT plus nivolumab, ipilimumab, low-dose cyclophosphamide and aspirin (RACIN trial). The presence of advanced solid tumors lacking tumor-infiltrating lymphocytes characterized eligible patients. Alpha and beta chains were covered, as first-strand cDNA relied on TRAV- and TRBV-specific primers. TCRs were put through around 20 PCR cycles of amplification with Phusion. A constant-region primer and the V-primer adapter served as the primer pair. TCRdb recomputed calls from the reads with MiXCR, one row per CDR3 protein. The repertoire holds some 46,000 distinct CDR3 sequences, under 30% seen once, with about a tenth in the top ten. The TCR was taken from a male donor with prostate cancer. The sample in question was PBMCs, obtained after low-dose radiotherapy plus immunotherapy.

CDR3 DNA: TGTGCCACTCGACACCACATGAACACTGAAGCTTTCTTT. Translating gives CATRHHMNTEAFF. The chain employs TRBV28 and TRBJ1-1; no clear D gene. The CDR3 covers 13 residues. Trimming removed 10 bases from V and 0 bases from J, with 12 bases in between. Germline CDR1 MDHEN, CDR2 SYDVKM.